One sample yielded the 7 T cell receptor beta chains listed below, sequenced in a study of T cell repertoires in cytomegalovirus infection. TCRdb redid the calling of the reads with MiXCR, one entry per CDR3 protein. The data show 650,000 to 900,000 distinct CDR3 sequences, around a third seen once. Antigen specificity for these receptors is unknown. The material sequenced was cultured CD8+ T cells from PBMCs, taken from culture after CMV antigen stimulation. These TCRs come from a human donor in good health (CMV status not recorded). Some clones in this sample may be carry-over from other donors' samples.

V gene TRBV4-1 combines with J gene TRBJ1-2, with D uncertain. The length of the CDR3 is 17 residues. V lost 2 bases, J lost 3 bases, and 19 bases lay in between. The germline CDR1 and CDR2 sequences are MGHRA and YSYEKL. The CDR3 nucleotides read TGCGCCAGCAGCCAACTCTTCACCCCAGAGGAGCACTATGGCTACACCTTC. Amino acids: CASSQLFTPEEHYGYTF.

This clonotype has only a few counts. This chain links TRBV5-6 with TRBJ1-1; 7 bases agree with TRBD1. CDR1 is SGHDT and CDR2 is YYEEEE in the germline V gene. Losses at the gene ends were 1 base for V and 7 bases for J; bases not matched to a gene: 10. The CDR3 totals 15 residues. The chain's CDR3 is CASSLHPGGLGEAFF. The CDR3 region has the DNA TGTGCCAGCAGCTTGCACCCAGGGGGTTTGGGTGAAGCTTTCTTT.

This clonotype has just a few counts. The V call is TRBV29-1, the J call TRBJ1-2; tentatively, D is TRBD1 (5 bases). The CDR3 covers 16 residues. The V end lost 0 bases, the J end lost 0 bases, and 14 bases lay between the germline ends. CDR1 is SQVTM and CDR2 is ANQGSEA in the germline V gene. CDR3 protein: CSVEDPPGKTNYGYTF. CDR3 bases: TGCAGCGTTGAAGATCCCCCAGGGAAAACTAACTATGGCTACACCTTC.

CDR3 loop: CASSEVWGLDYGYTF. CDR3 nucleotides: TGTGCCAGCAGTGAAGTTTGGGGGCTTGACTATGGCTACACCTTC. The chain joins TRBV6-1 to TRBJ1-2, with a possible D match to TRBD1 (6 bases). Germline loops: CDR1 MNHNS, CDR2 SASEGT. The CDR3 loop spans 15 amino acids. Trimming shortened V by 1 base and J by 3 bases, and 12 bases separated the two germline ends.

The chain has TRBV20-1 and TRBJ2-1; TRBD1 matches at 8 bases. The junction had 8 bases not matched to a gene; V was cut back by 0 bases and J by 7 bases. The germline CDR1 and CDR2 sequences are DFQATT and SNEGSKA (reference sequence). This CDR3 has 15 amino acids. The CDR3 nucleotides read TGCAGTGCTAGAGATATGACAGGGGATCGGAATGAGCAGTTCTTC. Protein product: CSARDMTGDRNEQFF.

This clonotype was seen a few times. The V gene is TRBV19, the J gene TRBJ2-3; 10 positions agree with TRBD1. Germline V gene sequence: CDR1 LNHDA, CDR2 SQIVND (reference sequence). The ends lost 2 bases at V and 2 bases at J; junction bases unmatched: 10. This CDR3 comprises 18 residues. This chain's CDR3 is CASSIRDRGEEITDTQYF. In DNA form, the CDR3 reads TGTGCCAGTAGTATAAGGGACAGGGGCGAAGAAATCACAGATACGCAGTATTTT. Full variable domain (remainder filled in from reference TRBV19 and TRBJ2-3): DGGITQSPKYLFRKEGQNVTLSCEQNLNHDAMYWYRQDPGQGLRLIYYSQIVNDFQKGDIAEGYSVSREKKESFPLTVTSAQKNPTAFYLCASSIRDRGEEITDTQYFGPGTRLTVL.

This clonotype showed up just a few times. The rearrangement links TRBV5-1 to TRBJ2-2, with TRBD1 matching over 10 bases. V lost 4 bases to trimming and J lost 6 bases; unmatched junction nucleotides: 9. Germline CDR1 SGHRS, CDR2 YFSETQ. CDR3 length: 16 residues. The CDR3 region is CASSITGTGVPGELFF. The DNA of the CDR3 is TGCGCCAGCAGCATTACCGGGACAGGGGTCCCCGGGGAGCTGTTTTTT.